Following are 10 T cell receptor beta chains from one sample sequenced in a study of shared clonotypes between healthy human individuals. Naive CD8 cells lacked CD45RO and underwent positive selection for CCR7, leaving out terminally differentiated effector memory CD45RA+ cells. Some clones are missing from TCRdb's copy, which holds only in-frame ones; the method was immunoSEQ multiplex PCR. The table lists approximately 810,000 clones, 92% of them singletons. Input material: naive CD8+ T cells sorted from blood. The receptors stem from a man aged 30 to 45 in good health.

The chain carries TRBV15 and TRBJ2-7; D is undetermined. V shed 1 base and J shed 3 bases, with 7 bases lying between them. The CDR3 has 13 residues. Germline V gene data show CDR1 as LNHNV and CDR2 as YYDKDF (reference sequence). Here the CDR3 reads CATSRGENYEQYF. Written as DNA, the CDR3 is TGTGCCACCAGCAGAGGGGAAAACTACGAGCAGTACTTC. Full variable domain (outside the CDR3, taken from reference TRBV15 and TRBJ2-7): DAMVIQNPRYQVTQFGKPVTLSCSQTLNHNVMYWYQQKSSQAPKLLFHYYDKDFNNEADTPDNFQSRRPNTSFCFLDIRSPGLGDTAMYLCATSRGENYEQYFGPGTRLTVT.

With respect to this clone: Only one base separates this from a far larger clonotype, so it likely reflects a read error. This rearrangement joins TRBV9 to TRBJ2-1; D is uncertain. V was shortened by 4 bases and J by 0 bases, with 5 bases between the two germline ends. Germline CDR1 reads SGDLS; CDR2 reads YYNGEE. The CDR3 is made up of 13 amino acids. The CDR3 is CASSLDSYNEQFF. CDR3 coding DNA: TGTGCCAGCAGCCTGGACTCCTACAATGAGCAGTTCTTC.

About this clone itself: The same CDR3 can be traced to other DNA sequences in this sample. The gene calls are TRBV5-6 and TRBJ2-7, with TRBD1 as a possible D gene (5 bases). CDR1 and CDR2 (germline): SGHDT, YYEEEE. The CDR3 covers 14 residues. With 0 bases removed from V and 0 bases from J, the gap between germline ends came to 7 bases. For the CDR3, the DNA is TGTGCCAGCAGCTTGGCAGACAGCTCCTACGAGCAGTACTTC. The encoded protein is CASSLADSSYEQYF.

The V call is TRBV27, the J call TRBJ2-2; possible D gene TRBD2, 5 bases. This CDR3 has 13 residues. Germline loops: CDR1 MNHEY, CDR2 SMNVEV (reference sequence). The V gene lost 5 bases and the J gene lost 8 bases, with 12 bases spanning the gap. The CDR3 here is CASSPRATGELFF. CDR3 nucleotides: TGTGCCAGCAGTCCGAGGGCGACAGGGGAGCTGTTTTTT.

The V call is TRBV9, the J call TRBJ2-5, with a tentative D call TRBD1 (6 bases). CDR1 is SGDLS, CDR2 YYNGEE, per germline. Trimming cost V 6 bases and J 4 bases, with 16 bases left between them. The CDR3 extends over 14 amino acids. As DNA, the CDR3 is TGTGCCAGCAACCCGACAGGAATCGGAGAGACCCAGTACTTC. Its protein product is CASNPTGIGETQYF.

V is TRBV13 and J is TRBJ1-2, with 9 nucleotides matching TRBD1. Germline CDR1 and CDR2: PRHDT and FYEKMQ (reference sequence). V shed 0 bases and J 3 bases; nucleotides not matched to a gene: 2. The length of the CDR3 is 15 residues. CDR3 amino acids: CASSLGGQGDYGYTF. For the CDR3, the DNA is TGTGCCAGCAGCTTAGGGGGACAGGGCGACTATGGCTACACCTTC.

The chain has TRBV5-5 and TRBJ2-4; 7 nucleotides match TRBD1. CDR3 length equals 13 residues. Trimming at V came to 5 bases and at J to 4 bases, leaving 3 bases not matched to a gene. Germline-derived CDR1 and CDR2 are SGHKS and YYEKEE (reference sequence). DNA for the CDR3: TGTGCCAGCAGTCAGGACAGGAAAAACATTCAGTACTTC. Protein sequence: CASSQDRKNIQYF.

The chain joins TRBV7-9 to TRBJ1-3; D gene uncertain. CDR1 SEHNR and CDR2 FQNEAQ come from the germline V gene (reference sequence). Trimming removed 5 bases at V and 1 base at J, with 9 bases between. CDR3 length: 14 amino acids. The CDR3 spells CASSGVGSGNTIYF. As DNA, the CDR3 is TGTGCCAGCAGCGGGGTGGGGTCTGGAAACACCATATATTTT.

The chain uses TRBV11-2 and TRBJ2-3; D is possibly TRBD2 (7 bases). The V gene lost 10 bases and the J gene lost 6 bases, with 20 bases spanning the gap. The CDR3 runs to 14 residues. CDR1 is SGHAT, CDR2 FQNNGV, per germline. CDR3 nucleotides: TGTGCCACCAACATAGGGGGGGCTGGCGATACGCAGTATTTT. This encodes CATNIGGAGDTQYF.

This rearrangement joins TRBV11-2 to TRBJ1-1; D is unclear. Trimming removed 3 bases from V and 0 bases from J, with 8 bases in between. Germline CDR1 reads SGHAT; CDR2 reads FQNNGV. The CDR3 covers 14 residues. CDR3 in amino acids: CASSLIGVNTEAFF. In DNA form, the CDR3 reads TGTGCCAGCAGCTTGATAGGAGTGAACACTGAAGCTTTCTTT. The full variable domain, completed using reference TRBV11-2 and TRBJ1-1, is EAGVAQSPRYKIIEKRQSVAFWCNPISGHATLYWYQQILGQGPKLLIQFQNNGVVDDSQLPKDRFSAERLKGVDSTLKIQPAKLEDSAVYLCASSLIGVNTEAFFGQGTRLTVV.